This T cell receptor beta chain was recorded in a study of T-cell memory formation after mild COVID-19. As for the study in general: Among the donors, TCR clusters were largely specific to each donor.

Findings and caveats of the study: CM and EM subsets held most contracting CD4+ clones; EMRA held CD8+ ones. Later expanders leaned CD4+, whereas day 15 to 85 contracting clones were balanced CD4/CD8.

The V gene's germline CDR1 is SQVTM and CDR2 ANQGSEA. This CDR3 has 13 amino acids. V lost 5 bases and J lost 3; bases outside the gene matches: 7. TCRdb analysed the 5' RACE reads with MiXCR anew, one entry per CDR3 protein. This repertoire shows around 440,000 distinct CDR3 sequences, roughly 20% found once; its top ten account for over 9%. This clonotype was detected only a few times. Its cognate antigen is unknown. This TCR was sampled from an adult woman who had mild COVID-19 (a few samples of this study predate the infection). Cell type and time point are not known. Sequencing input: PBMCs or a T cell subset sorted from them (not recorded which). The chain uses TRBV29-1 and TRBJ2-7, with 7 bases lining up with TRBD1. The CDR3 DNA is TGCAGCGTTACCTTAACAGGGGACTACGAGCAGTACTTC. Translation gives CSVTLTGDYEQYF.